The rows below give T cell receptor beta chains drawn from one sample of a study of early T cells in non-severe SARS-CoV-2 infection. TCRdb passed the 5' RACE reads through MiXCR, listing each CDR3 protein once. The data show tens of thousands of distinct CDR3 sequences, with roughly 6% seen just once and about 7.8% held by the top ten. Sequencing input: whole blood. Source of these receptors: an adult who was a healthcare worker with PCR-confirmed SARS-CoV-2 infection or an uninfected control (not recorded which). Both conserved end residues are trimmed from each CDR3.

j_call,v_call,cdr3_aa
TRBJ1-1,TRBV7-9,ASSGEVGTEAF
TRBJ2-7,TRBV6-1,ASSEPYEQY
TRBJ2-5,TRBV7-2,ASSQSPGQETQY
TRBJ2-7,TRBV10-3,AISGGLSSYEQY
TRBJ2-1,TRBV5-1,ASSLMANEQF
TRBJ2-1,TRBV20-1,SAVSGRGYNEQF
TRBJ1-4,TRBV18,ASSRTEQGAREKLF
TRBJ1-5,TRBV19,ASSETGRSNQPQH
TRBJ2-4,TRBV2,ASSIKNIQY
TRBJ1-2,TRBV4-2,ASSQDQTGDSNYGYT
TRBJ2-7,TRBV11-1,ASSFSAPSYEQY
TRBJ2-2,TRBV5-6,ASSLAVSGSNTGELF
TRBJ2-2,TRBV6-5,ASSRGLAGANTGELF
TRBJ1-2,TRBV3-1,ASSQGTGTNYGYT
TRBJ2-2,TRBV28,ASSLVADRANTGELF
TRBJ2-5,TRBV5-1,ASSFLWGGPKETQY
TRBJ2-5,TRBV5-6,ASNPIGLQETQY
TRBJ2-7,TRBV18,ASSSHEQY
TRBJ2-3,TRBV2,ASSEFPGGLDTQY
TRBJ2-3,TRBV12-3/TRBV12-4,ASSFLTGVADTQY
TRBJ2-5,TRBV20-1,SARDMGGGEQETQY
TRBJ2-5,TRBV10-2,ASSGYPLMTGGQETQY
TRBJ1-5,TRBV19,ASADRDNQPQH
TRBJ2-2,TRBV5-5,ASGKYTNANTGELF
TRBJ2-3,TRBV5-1,ASSLNSRHTQY
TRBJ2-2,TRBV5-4,ASSISGRYTGELF
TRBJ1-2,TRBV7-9,ASSSSAGRYGYT
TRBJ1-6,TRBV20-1,SASARLSPLH
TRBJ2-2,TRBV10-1,ASSELSTGELF
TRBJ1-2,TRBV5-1,ASSSDRGTGGYT
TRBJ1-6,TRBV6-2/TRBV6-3,ASRSLRAVH
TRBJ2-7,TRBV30,AWGVGEQY
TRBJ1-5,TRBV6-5,ASSLYRGNQPQH
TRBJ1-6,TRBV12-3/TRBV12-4,ASSLAALRSPLH
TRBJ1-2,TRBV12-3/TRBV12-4,ASSPTRGDYGYT
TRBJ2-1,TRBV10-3,AISDVGGSYNEQF
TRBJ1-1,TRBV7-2,ASSFGLSGGGSEAF
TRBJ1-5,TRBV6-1,ASTQWAESNQPQH
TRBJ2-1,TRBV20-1,SAARGYNEQF
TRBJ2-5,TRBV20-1,SASPSGAQETQY
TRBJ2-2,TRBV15,ATSRDRAGELF
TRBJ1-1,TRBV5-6,ASSPGTGGTEAF
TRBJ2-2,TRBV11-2,ASSRDRGQIGELF
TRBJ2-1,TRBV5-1,ASSAAGGPYNEQF
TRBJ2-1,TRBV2,ASSEHRGPYNEQF
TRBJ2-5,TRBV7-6,ASSPTLETQY
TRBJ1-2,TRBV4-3,ASSQVRGQGARGYT
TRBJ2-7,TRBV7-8,ASSLGTSLSYEQY
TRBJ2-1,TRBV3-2,ASSGLAGGSYNEQF
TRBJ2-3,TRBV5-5,ASSLITTDTQY
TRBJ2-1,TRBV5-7,ASSLWPSDTYNEQF
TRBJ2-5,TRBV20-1,SANLAGERLQETQY
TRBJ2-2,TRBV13,ASSLRQGGSVGELF
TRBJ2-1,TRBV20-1,SARGLAAHNEQF
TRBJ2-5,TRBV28,ASSSRPLLQETQY
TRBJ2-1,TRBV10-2,ASSELGGSYNEQF
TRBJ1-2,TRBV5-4,ASSMGDKPNYT
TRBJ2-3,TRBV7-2,ASSLRLAGNLDTQY
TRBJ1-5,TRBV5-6,ASSLWFGAGGNQNQPQH
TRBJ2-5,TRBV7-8,ASSLVGSGDVQTQY